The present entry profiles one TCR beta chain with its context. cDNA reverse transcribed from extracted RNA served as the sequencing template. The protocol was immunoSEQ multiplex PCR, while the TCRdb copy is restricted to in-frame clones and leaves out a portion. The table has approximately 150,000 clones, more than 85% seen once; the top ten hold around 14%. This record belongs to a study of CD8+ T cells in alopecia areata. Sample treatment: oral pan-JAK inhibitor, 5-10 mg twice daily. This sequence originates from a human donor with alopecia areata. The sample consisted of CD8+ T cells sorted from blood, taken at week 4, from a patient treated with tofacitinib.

CDR3 bases: TGCAGCGTGAGGACAGCCGACTCCTACGAGCAGTACTTC. Translation: CSVRTADSYEQYF. The chain combines TRBV29-1 with TRBJ2-7, with a weak D call TRBD1 (6 bases). The CDR3 length is 13 residues. Germline V gives CDR1 SQVTM, CDR2 ANQGSEA. Between the trimmed V and J ends, which lost 6 bases and 0 bases, there was a span of 12 bases.